Described below is a single T cell receptor (beta chain) sequence and its context. These data are taken from a study of blood T cell repertoires in COVID-19. Overall study context: Samples of COVID-19 (acute and convalescent) were obtained from the United States, Italy and Spain.

The CDR3 is 16 amino acids. Germline V gene data show CDR1 as SNHLY and CDR2 as FYNNEI. The V end was cut by 6 bases, the J end by 5 bases, with 19 bases between. Clones were read by immunoSEQ multiplex PCR, and TCRdb kept only the in-frame ones, dropping some. This sample carries about 300,000 clones, about nine tenths of them seen once, and the ten largest clones take 1.5% to 2%. The study drew participants aged about 18 to 89 years from some 25 US areas. Symptom resolution, clearance, or two negative PCRs marked donors in Cohort 3 as recovered. The sequence was obtained from a woman in her 40s who had recovered from COVID-19. Input material: PBMCs or T cells enriched from blood (not recorded which). V usage is TRBV2 and J usage is TRBJ2-2; D not resolved. CDR3 amino acids: CASRFGWLSDTGELFF. Here the CDR3 DNA reads TGTGCCAGCAGATTCGGGTGGTTGTCGGATACCGGGGAGCTGTTTTTT. The variable domain in full, completed from reference TRBV2 and TRBJ2-2, reads EPEVTQTPSHQVTQMGQEVILRCVPISNHLYFYWYRQILGQKVEFLVSFYNNEISEKSEIFDDQFSVERPDGSNFTLKIRSTKLEDSAMYFCASRFGWLSDTGELFFGEGSRLTVL.